These 21 T cell receptor beta chains came from one sample sequenced in a study of OX40 agonist ivuxolimab in advanced cancers. The method was immunoSEQ multiplex PCR; TCRdb's version includes in-frame clones alone and lacks a portion of them. The sample contains some 66,000 clones, about 91% of which appear only once. The sample here was CD4+ or CD8+ T cells sorted from blood, taken in a trial of the OX40 agonist ivuxolimab. Receptor source: an adult with an advanced solid tumor such as melanoma, head and neck, liver or kidney cancer.

The V gene is TRBV5-1, the J gene TRBJ1-2; maybe TRBD1 (5 bases). V was clipped by 4 bases and J by 2 bases, with 12 bases between them. The CDR3 is made up of 14 amino acids. CDR1 is SGHRS, CDR2 YFSETQ, per germline. This CDR3 reads CASSPTQGNYGYTF. CDR3 DNA: TGCGCCAGCAGCCCCACCCAGGGAAACTATGGCTACACCTTC.

The rearrangement links TRBV15 to TRBJ1-5, with a possible D match to TRBD1 (6 bases). Trimming removed 8 bases at V and 3 bases at J, with 11 bases between. Germline loops: CDR1 LNHNV, CDR2 YYDKDF (reference sequence). The CDR3 is 13 amino acids. The CDR3 region is CATGGSFNQPQHF. Written as DNA, the CDR3 is TGTGCCACCGGGGGCTCCTTCAATCAGCCCCAGCATTTT.

This rearrangement joins TRBV6-5 to TRBJ1-1, with D possibly being TRBD1 (6 bases). Per the germline V gene, CDR1 is MNHEY and CDR2 is SVGAGI. Trimming pared 5 bases from V and 5 bases from J, leaving 12 bases between. The CDR3 has 13 residues. The CDR3 nucleotides are TGTGCCAGCAGTCAACAGGGAAGTACTGAAGCTTTCTTT. It yields the protein CASSQQGSTEAFF.

This clone has just one count. Other DNA variants within this sample encode the same CDR3. The V and J genes are TRBV5-6 and TRBJ2-5, with 12 positions matching TRBD2. The CDR3 contains 15 residues. V shed 1 base and J 2 bases; nucleotides not matched to a gene: 0. Germline lookup yields CDR1 SGHDT and CDR2 YYEEEE. Written as DNA, the CDR3 is TGTGCCAGCAGCTTGACTAGCGGGGGGCAAGAGACCCAGTACTTC. Residues: CASSLTSGGQETQYF.

This clone was recorded only once. The rearrangement joins TRBV11-2 to TRBJ1-1; D perhaps matches TRBD1 (5 bases). CDR1 is SGHAT, CDR2 FQNNGV, per germline. Trimming took 1 base from V and 6 from J, leaving 15 bases between them. CDR3 size: 15 residues. The CDR3 loop reads CASSLGVGQGAEAFF. The CDR3 nucleotides read TGTGCCAGCAGCTTAGGGGTAGGGCAGGGCGCTGAAGCTTTCTTT.

The rearrangement links TRBV29-1 to TRBJ1-1; D might be TRBD1 (5 bases). V was shortened by 2 bases and J by 1 base, with 8 bases between the two germline ends. CDR3 length equals 13 residues. Germline lookup yields CDR1 SQVTM and CDR2 ANQGSEA. The CDR3 is CSVEQGTNTEAFF. DNA for the CDR3: TGCAGCGTTGAACAGGGTACGAACACTGAAGCTTTCTTT.

The rearrangement links TRBV6-5 to TRBJ1-1; 7 positions agree with TRBD1. Germline CDR1 MNHEY, CDR2 SVGAGI. The J segment lost 0 bases and the V segment lost 6 bases, leaving 4 bases of the junction unmatched. The CDR3 sequence is 14 residues long. The chain's CDR3 is CASRPGQMNTEAFF. In nucleotides, the CDR3 is TGTGCCAGCAGACCGGGACAGATGAACACTGAAGCTTTCTTT.

The rearrangement joins TRBV18 to TRBJ1-1; D is perhaps TRBD1 (5 bases). V lost 2 bases and J 1 base, leaving 32 bases between the germline ends. There are 22 residues in the CDR3. Germline values: CDR1 KGHSH, CDR2 LQKENI. CDR3 sequence: CASSPIDSSPRADIVANTEAFF. CDR3 bases: TGTGCCAGCTCACCAATAGACAGCTCCCCTCGAGCGGACATAGTGGCGAACACTGAAGCTTTCTTT.

This clone was observed a few times. The chain links TRBV28 to TRBJ1-2; possible D gene TRBD1, 5 bases. The V and J ends lost 2 bases and 2 bases respectively, with 9 bases between them. The CDR3 extends over 14 amino acids. Per the germline V gene, CDR1 is MDHEN and CDR2 is SYDVKM. The CDR3 spells CASSLHAGNYGYTF. The CDR3 bases are TGTGCCAGCAGTTTACACGCAGGGAACTATGGCTACACCTTC.

The chain uses TRBV5-6 and TRBJ1-2, with 7 bases fitting TRBD1. The CDR3 is 13 amino acids. J was trimmed by 4 bases and V by 3 bases; bases with no gene match: 3. In germline, CDR1 is SGHDT, CDR2 YYEEEE. The CDR3 sequence: CASSSAGGYGYTF. In DNA, the CDR3 is TGTGCCAGCAGCTCCGCAGGGGGCTATGGCTACACCTTC.

The chain uses TRBV4-1 and TRBJ2-1; no clear D. The CDR3 consists of 12 residues. CDR1 and CDR2 (germline): MGHRA, YSYEKL. Trimming stripped 4 bases from V and 4 bases from J, with 5 bases between. This chain's CDR3 is CASSLDYNEQFF. Written as DNA, the CDR3 is TGCGCCAGCAGCCTGGATTACAATGAGCAGTTCTTC.

A single count supports this clone. The genes are TRBV5-1 and TRBJ2-7, with D perhaps matching TRBD1 or TRBD2 (6 bases each). The germline V gene has CDR1 SGHRS and CDR2 YFSETQ. The CDR3 has 13 amino acids. The V end lost 5 bases, the J end lost 3 bases, and 12 bases lay between the germline ends. For the CDR3, the DNA is TGCGCCAGCAGTGGAGGGGGTGGCTACGAGCAGTACTTC. Translated, it gives CASSGGGGYEQYF. Based on the CDR3 plus reference TRBV5-1 and TRBJ2-7, the full variable domain is KAGVTQTPRYLIKTRGQQVTLSCSPISGHRSVSWYQQTPGQGLQFLFEYFSETQRNKGNFPGRFSGRQFSNSRSEMNVSTLELGDSALYLCASSGGGGYEQYFGPGTRLTVT.

CDR3 sequence reads: CSVAPGSMNTEAFF. The CDR3 DNA reads as TGCAGCGTTGCCCCGGGGAGTATGAACACTGAAGCTTTCTTT. The chain employs TRBV29-1 and TRBJ1-1; no firm D call. V was trimmed by 4 bases and J by 0 bases, leaving 12 bases between them. The CDR3 has 14 residues. Germline CDR1 reads SQVTM; CDR2 reads ANQGSEA.

This clone was counted a few times. The same CDR3 arises from other DNA sequences in this sample as well. The DNA of the CDR3 is TGTGCCAGCAGCTTAGCGAGTAGCAATCAGCCCCAGCATTTT. This gives the protein CASSLASSNQPQHF. The chain couples TRBV7-9 to TRBJ1-5, with D uncertain. Germline V gene lookup returns CDR1 SEHNR and CDR2 FQNEAQ (reference sequence). Trimming left V 0 bases short and J 0 bases short, with 3 bases between. The CDR3 spans 14 residues.

The chain is built from TRBV28 and TRBJ1-2; D gene uncertain. V lost 5 bases and J lost 0, with 10 bases in between. The CDR3 runs to 14 residues. CDR1 and CDR2 (germline): MDHEN, SYDVKM. CDR3 bases: TGTGCCAGCAGTCCCCCCCAGACTAACTATGGCTACACCTTC. This translates into CASSPPQTNYGYTF.

This rearrangement joins TRBV5-1 to TRBJ1-2; perhaps TRBD1 as D (5 bases). The CDR3 runs to 15 residues. Trimming stripped 0 bases from V and 5 bases from J, with 14 bases between. Germline V gene sequence: CDR1 SGHRS, CDR2 YFSETQ. As DNA, the CDR3 is TGCGCCAGCAGCTTGGATCCAGGGAGTTCTTATGGCTACACCTTC. Translated: CASSLDPGSSYGYTF.

This chain joins TRBV25-1 and TRBJ2-3; D remains ambiguous. CDR1 and CDR2 from the germline V gene are MGHDK and SYGVNS. V was pared by 5 bases and J by 4 bases, with 13 bases between. The CDR3 covers 14 residues. CDR3 DNA sequence: TGTGCCAGCAGTCTGTCGGATTCGGCAGATACGCAGTATTTT. It translates to CASSLSDSADTQYF.

The chain is built from TRBV6-1 and TRBJ1-6, with a weak D call TRBD1 (5 bases). V gave up 7 bases and J gave up 2 bases, with 12 bases separating them. Germline V gene sequence: CDR1 MNHNS, CDR2 SASEGT. The length of the CDR3 is 15 residues. CDR3 loop: CASTGQNTYNSPLHF. The CDR3 DNA follows: TGTGCCAGCACGGGGCAAAACACCTATAATTCACCCCTCCACTTT.

CDR3 residues: CASSRALWGGEQYF. CDR3 in DNA: TGTGCCAGCAGCCGGGCCCTCTGGGGAGGCGAGCAGTACTTC. V is TRBV2 and J is TRBJ2-7, with D maybe TRBD2 (6 bases). The V gene lost 6 bases and the J gene lost 6 bases, with 18 bases spanning the gap. The CDR3 consists of 14 residues. Germline V gene data show CDR1 as SNHLY and CDR2 as FYNNEI. The whole variable domain, remainder taken from reference TRBV2 and TRBJ2-7, is EPEVTQTPSHQVTQMGQEVILRCVPISNHLYFYWYRQILGQKVEFLVSFYNNEISEKSEIFDDQFSVERPDGSNFTLKIRSTKLEDSAMYFCASSRALWGGEQYFGPGTRLTVT.

J is TRBJ2-5 and V is TRBV7-8; TRBD2 aligns across 15 bases. The CDR3 contains 19 residues. Germline lookup yields CDR1 SGHVS and CDR2 FQNEAQ. V shed 4 bases, J shed 1 base, and the junction held 10 bases outside the gene matches. CDR3 bases: TGTGCCAGCAGCTCCGGACTAGCGGGGGGGGCCCCCCTCCAAGAGACCCAGTACTTC. It codes for CASSSGLAGGAPLQETQYF. Full variable domain (missing parts from reference TRBV7-8 and TRBJ2-5): GAGVSQSPRYKVAKRGQDVALRCDPISGHVSLFWYQQALGQGPEFLTYFQNEAQLDKSGLPSDRFFAERPEGSVSTLKIQRTQQEDSAVYLCASSSGLAGGAPLQETQYFGPGTRLLVL.

The rearrangement uses TRBV30 and TRBJ1-2, with a tentative D call TRBD1 (5 bases). The CDR3 sequence is 14 residues long. With 0 bases removed from V and 3 bases from J, the gap between germline ends came to 11 bases. CDR1 GTSNPN and CDR2 SVGIG come from the germline V gene (reference sequence). In DNA form, the CDR3 reads TGTGCCTGGAGTGTACGAGGGGTTCACTATGGCTACACCTTC. Translation gives CAWSVRGVHYGYTF.